Sequencing of this T cell receptor beta chain was carried out in a study of monozygotic twins with inflammatory bowel disease. Using the 5' RACE reads, TCRdb records one entry per CDR3 protein without DNA. The sample data list about 160,000 distinct CDR3 sequences. This clonotype was obtained from a human donor with ulcerative colitis or Crohn's disease, or a healthy co-twin of an affected twin (not recorded which). The material sequenced was blood.

CDR3 residues: CASSLRRDSYQPQHF. The chain joins TRBV6-1 to TRBJ1-5; TCRdb returns TRBD1, unconfirmable since there is no DNA. The CDR3 contains 15 residues. Germline lookup yields CDR1 MNHNS and CDR2 SASEGT.